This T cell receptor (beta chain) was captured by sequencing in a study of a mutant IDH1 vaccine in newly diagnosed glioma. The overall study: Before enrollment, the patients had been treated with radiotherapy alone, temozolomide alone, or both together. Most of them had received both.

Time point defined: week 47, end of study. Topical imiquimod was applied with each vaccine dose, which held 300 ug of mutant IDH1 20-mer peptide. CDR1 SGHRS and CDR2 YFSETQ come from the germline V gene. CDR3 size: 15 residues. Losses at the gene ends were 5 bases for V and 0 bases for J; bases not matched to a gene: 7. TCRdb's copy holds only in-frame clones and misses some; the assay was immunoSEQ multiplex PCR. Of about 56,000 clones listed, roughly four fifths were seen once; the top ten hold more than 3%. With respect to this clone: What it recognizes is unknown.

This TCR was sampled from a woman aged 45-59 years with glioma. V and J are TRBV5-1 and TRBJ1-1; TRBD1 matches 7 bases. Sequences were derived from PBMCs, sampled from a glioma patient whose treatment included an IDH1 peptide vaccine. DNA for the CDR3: TGCGCCAGCAGTTGGGCTACAGGGGTGAACACTGAAGCTTTCTTT. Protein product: CASSWATGVNTEAFF.